This TCR beta chain was profiled in a study of beta chain features in type 1 diabetes (dated 2018 in TCRdb). About the full investigation: Patients and healthy donors did not differ in mean age, gender distribution, total cell number or subset yield. Across all samples, fewer than 130 million sorted cells were examined, and cell number per subset correlated strongly with RNA yield. In the study, recently diagnosed type 1 diabetes patients and matched healthy donors were compared on the TCRB repertoires of their sorted circulating CD4+ T cell subsets. Naive and central memory subsets were obtained from all 30 or so donors, but regulatory and stem cell-like memory subsets were isolated from only 8 patients and about 8 healthy donors. General conclusions and limits of the study: Only small numbers of individuals were included in the HLA sub-analyses, which left unresolved whether HLA type had any influence on TCRB rearrangement. Naive, central memory and regulatory TCRB repertoires appeared to be more similar among patients than among healthy donors. Because cDNA rather than genomic DNA was sequenced, highly expressing activated cells could have been over-represented, although no difference in activation and CD3 levels was found between groups. In all four CD4+ subsets, TCRB CDR3 length was moderately but significantly shorter in type 1 diabetes patients. PCR might favor shorter templates, but patient and control samples were amplified and corrected together, so any skew would affect both groups equally. Patients with type 1 diabetes made fewer insertions and deleted more nucleotides at VDJ recombination sites, implying thymic rearrangement abnormalities.

A single peripheral blood draw of around 120 mL on average was collected from each donor into heparinised tubes. A BD FACSAria II was used to sort naive, central memory, regulatory and stem cell-like memory CD4+ T cells with a panel that included CD45RO, CCR7, CD25, CD127, CD95 and CD27. All sorted populations exceeded 95% purity. Right away, PBMCs were isolated by Lymphoprep density gradient centrifugation and were stained directly, with no culture step. Samples were stained and sorted in pairs, with one healthy donor and one patient per experiment, so that batch effects were minimized. The High Capacity cDNA Reverse Transcription Kit was used to reverse transcribe all of the isolated RNA, meaning that expressed TCRB transcripts were what got sequenced. Naive, central memory and regulatory T cell samples underwent deep immunoSEQ sequencing, averaging roughly 3.3 million total reads per sample. Sorted cells were lysed in RLT buffer, and RNA was extracted using DNase-treated RNeasy Micro or Mini kits according to cell number. To prevent cross-contamination, every cell subset was processed on its own, while patient and healthy donor samples were processed together. The immunoSEQ multiplex PCR was used to amplify TCRB sequences from cDNA, generating 87-bp fragments that spanned the CDR3 region. Amplicons were sequenced on the Illumina HiSeq platform. Under the source paper's analysis protocol: Synthetic template baselines were used to correct PCR bias computationally, reads within Hamming distance 2 were collapsed together, and singletons that could not be merged were discarded. Reads were aligned to IMGT to assign V, D and J genes, CDR3 length, and insertions or deletions at six rearrangement sites. Within each subset, clonotype counts were normalized to sorted cell number, and only after that were true diversity and Gini coefficients computed with the tcR R package. The overlap coefficient, calculated on TCRB nucleotide sequences, was used to quantify repertoire sharing. TCRdb's version of the immuneACCESS table is confined to in-frame rearrangements and falls short of the full clone set. An unresolved V gene accounts for under half of the shortfall where checked; the remainder is of unknown origin. That table gives V, J and clone size, and the DNA gave D and trimming. The sample records about 150,000 clones, approximately 8.1% of which are singletons. Nearly 0.65% of the sample lies in the top ten.

This clone was seen more than once but under ten times. The antigen it binds to is not known. Base qualities are missing; no much larger clone stands one base away. Trimming takes 0 bases off V and 5 bases off J; junction bases not matched to a gene: 7. The CDR3 sequence holds 15 residues, the cysteine and phenylalanine included. The DNA shown is the 45-base CDR3, in frame from base 1. As encoded in the germline V gene, CDR1 is LGHNA while CDR2 is YNFKEQ. This TCR was sampled from a man aged 18 to 29 in good health. Recombination connected TRBV4-2 to TRBJ2-7, with 7 bases in between that match TRBD2. Sequenced input: central memory CD4+ T cells from blood. Here the CDR3 is given as CASSQDGGGGNEQYF. Read as DNA, the sequence is TGTGCCAGCAGCCAAGATGGGGGGGGTGGGAACGAGCAGTACTTC.